This TCR beta chain is from a study of identical twins. Findings of the study overall: Models predicted too little out-of-frame TCR alpha sharing in monozygotic twins.

TCRdb independently ran MiXCR on the 5' RACE reads; one entry per CDR3 protein. The data contain 600,000 to 850,000 distinct CDR3 sequences, around a sixth of them singletons. The germline gives CDR1 KGHDR, CDR2 SFDVKD. CDR3 length: 18 amino acids. Trimming stripped 3 bases from V and 0 bases from J, with 16 bases between. This clonotype was counted between two and nine times. Its antigen is undetermined. The sample also formed part of further work on T cells expressing NK-cell markers.

The sample taken for sequencing was PBMCs. The TCR was taken from a woman aged 18-29 years in good health. V and J are TRBV24-1 and TRBJ2-2; D gene uncertain. The CDR3 coding sequence is TGTGCCACCAGTGATATCGTAGGAGTTAGGACGAACACCGGGGAGCTGTTTTTT. Translating it yields CATSDIVGVRTNTGELFF.